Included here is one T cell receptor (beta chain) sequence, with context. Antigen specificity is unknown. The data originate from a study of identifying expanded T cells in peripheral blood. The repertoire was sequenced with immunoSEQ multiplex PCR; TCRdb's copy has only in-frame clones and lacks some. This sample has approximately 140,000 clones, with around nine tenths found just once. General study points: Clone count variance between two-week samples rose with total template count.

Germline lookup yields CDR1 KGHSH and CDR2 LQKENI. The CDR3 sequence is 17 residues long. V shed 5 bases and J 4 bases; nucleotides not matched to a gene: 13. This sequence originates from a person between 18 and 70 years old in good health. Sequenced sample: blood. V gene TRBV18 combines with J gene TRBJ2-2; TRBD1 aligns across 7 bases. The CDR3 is CASSTERGRVVTGELFF. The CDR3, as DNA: TGTGCCAGCTCAACTGAAAGGGGGCGTGTGGTCACCGGGGAGCTGTTTTTT.